This T cell receptor (beta chain) was obtained from a study of blood T cells in healthy people across ages. V was trimmed by 4 bases and J by 5 bases, leaving 4 bases between them. Per the germline V gene, CDR1 is SQVTM and CDR2 is ANQGSEA. This CDR3 has 10 amino acids. Each sample yielded at least 5.5 micrograms of PBMC total RNA. This clonotype appeared many times. With a J-beta primer mix and a sample-barcoded 5' primer, a second PCR ran roughly 6 to 11 cycles. TCRdb recomputed calls from the 5' RACE reads with MiXCR, one row per CDR3 protein. This sample has 800,000 or so distinct CDR3 sequences; 20% to 25% occur once, and the top ten carry roughly 3.8%. The same sample was also studied in work on T cells of mothers and their children. That report notes: Samples came from a few healthy Caucasian mothers and their six children. In unrelated and related pairs, TCR recombination output is shaped in a similar way by thymic selection.

Source material: blood. This sequence originates from a boy between 10 and 17 years old in good health. V is TRBV29-1 and J is TRBJ2-3; D gene unclear. The CDR3 protein is CSVGGDTQYF. The CDR3 DNA is TGCAGCGTTGGGGGAGATACGCAGTATTTT.